One and the same sample provided the 13 T cell receptor beta chains below, sequenced in a study of shared clonotypes between healthy human individuals. Only in-frame clones appear in the TCRdb table, and some are missing; sequencing was by immunoSEQ multiplex PCR. The data contain 300,000 to 400,000 clones, around 87% of them singletons. Sequenced input: memory CD8+ T cells sorted from blood. Subset indicated: CD45RO+ cells pooled with CCR7-negative TemRA cells. The receptors shown here come from a man younger than 35 in good health.

The chain is built from TRBV30 and TRBJ2-7; possibly TRBD2 for D (6 bases). From germline, CDR1 is GTSNPN and CDR2 SVGIG (reference sequence). Trimming stripped 0 bases from V and 0 bases from J, with 12 bases between. This CDR3 comprises 15 residues. The CDR3 here is CAWSVGAGLSYEQYF. The CDR3, as DNA: TGTGCCTGGAGTGTGGGAGCGGGCCTCTCCTACGAGCAGTACTTC.

V usage is TRBV6-1 and J usage is TRBJ2-7; tentatively, D is TRBD1 or TRBD2 (5 bases each). With 0 bases removed from V and 2 bases from J, the gap between germline ends came to 20 bases. The CDR3 extends over 18 amino acids. Germline V gene data show CDR1 as MNHNS and CDR2 as SASEGT. The CDR3 loop is CASSEALHLGTGTYEQYF. CDR3 nucleotide sequence: TGTGCCAGCAGTGAAGCGCTACACCTTGGGACGGGCACCTACGAGCAGTACTTC.

The chain couples TRBV13 to TRBJ1-5; TRBD1 matches 7 bases. J gave up 5 bases and V 4 bases, and 11 bases lay outside the gene matches. Germline V CDR1 and CDR2: PRHDT, FYEKMQ (reference sequence). The length of the CDR3 is 16 residues. The CDR3: CASSSQSRDRDQPQHF. CDR3 coding DNA: TGTGCCAGCAGCTCACAATCCCGGGACAGAGATCAGCCCCAGCATTTT.

The rearrangement links TRBV5-4 to TRBJ2-7, with D possibly matching TRBD2 (5 bases). The V end was cut by 0 bases, the J end by 4 bases, with 8 bases between. The CDR3 runs 13 residues. CDR1 is SGHNT and CDR2 is YYREEE in the germline V gene (reference sequence). The CDR3 spells CASSLDPGYEQYF. The CDR3, as DNA: TGTGCCAGCAGCTTGGACCCGGGATACGAGCAGTACTTC.

The chain combines TRBV27 with TRBJ2-7, with D tentatively TRBD1 (6 bases). CDR1 and CDR2 from the germline V gene are MNHEY and SMNVEV (reference sequence). The V end was cut by 6 bases, the J end by 2 bases, with 11 bases between. CDR3 length equals 13 residues. CDR3 DNA sequence: TGTGCCAGCAGCCAAGGGGGTCCCTACGAGCAGTACTTC. Translating gives CASSQGGPYEQYF.

V is TRBV7-6 and J is TRBJ2-1; tentative D call: TRBD2 (5 bases). From germline, CDR1 is SGHVS and CDR2 FNYEAQ. This CDR3 contains 15 residues. Trimming took off 5 bases at V and 0 bases at J, with 11 bases between the two ends. The DNA of the CDR3 is TGTGCCAGCAGCGAAGGACTTAGCTCCTACAATGAGCAGTTCTTC. Translated: CASSEGLSSYNEQFF.

V and J are TRBV13 and TRBJ1-3, with 7 bases fitting TRBD1. The germline CDR1 and CDR2 sequences are PRHDT and FYEKMQ (reference sequence). After removal of 5 bases from V and 3 bases from J, the junction contained 7 bases not matched to a gene. The CDR3 has 15 residues. The chain's CDR3 is CASSDRASGGNTIYF. CDR3 nucleotides: TGTGCCAGCAGCGACAGGGCTTCGGGTGGAAACACCATATATTTT.

V and J are TRBV5-1 and TRBJ2-5; the D gene could be TRBD1 or TRBD2 (5 bases each). V was clipped by 0 bases and J by 2 bases, with 8 bases between them. This CDR3 contains 14 residues. CDR1 and CDR2 from the germline V gene are SGHRS and YFSETQ. This CDR3 reads CASSLGWGQETQYF. Here the CDR3 DNA reads TGCGCCAGCAGCTTGGGGTGGGGGCAAGAGACCCAGTACTTC.

As to this clone: This could be a read error, since a much larger clone is one nucleotide away. The J gene is TRBJ2-7, the V gene TRBV6-5; D perhaps matches TRBD1 (6 bases). The germline V gene encodes CDR1 MNHEY and CDR2 SVGAGI. V was clipped by 6 bases and J by 2 bases, with 11 bases between them. The CDR3 has 13 amino acids. CDR3 region: CASSLGQTYEQYF. Here the CDR3 DNA reads TGTGCCAGCAGCCTTGGACAGACCTACGAGCAGTACTTC.

The rearrangement joins TRBV11-2 to TRBJ2-3, with a weak D call TRBD2 (6 bases). Looked up from germline, CDR1 is SGHAT and CDR2 is FQNNGV. The CDR3 extends over 17 amino acids. Between the trimmed V and J ends, which lost 4 bases and 6 bases, there was a span of 23 bases. The CDR3 is CASSSCCEAGIWDTQYF. The DNA of the CDR3 is TGTGCCAGCAGCTCTTGCTGCGAAGCGGGTATCTGGGATACGCAGTATTTT.

J is TRBJ1-2 and V is TRBV5-6, with a weak D call TRBD1 (5 bases). CDR1 is SGHDT and CDR2 is YYEEEE in the germline V gene. This CDR3 has 15 amino acids. V was clipped by 4 bases and J by 0 bases, with 13 bases between them. The chain's CDR3 is CASSLPLTANYGYTF. The CDR3 DNA reads TGTGCCAGCAGCCTTCCGTTGACAGCTAACTATGGCTACACCTTC.

This chain uses TRBV5-6 with TRBJ2-2; no clear D. V lost 1 base and J lost 0, with 10 bases in between. The germline V gene has CDR1 SGHDT and CDR2 YYEEEE. The CDR3 consists of 16 residues. The CDR3: CASSLLSWANTGELFF. The CDR3, as DNA: TGTGCCAGCAGCTTGCTTTCGTGGGCGAACACCGGGGAGCTGTTTTTT.

The J gene is TRBJ1-2, the V gene TRBV4-1; D is perhaps TRBD1 (5 bases). The CDR3 is 15 residues long. V gave up 1 base and J gave up 10 bases, with 19 bases separating them. Looked up from germline, CDR1 is MGHRA and CDR2 is YSYEKL. The DNA for the CDR3 is TGCGCCAGCAGCCAAGTAATCTTCTCGGGGGTGAACTACACCTTC. Its translation: CASSQVIFSGVNYTF.